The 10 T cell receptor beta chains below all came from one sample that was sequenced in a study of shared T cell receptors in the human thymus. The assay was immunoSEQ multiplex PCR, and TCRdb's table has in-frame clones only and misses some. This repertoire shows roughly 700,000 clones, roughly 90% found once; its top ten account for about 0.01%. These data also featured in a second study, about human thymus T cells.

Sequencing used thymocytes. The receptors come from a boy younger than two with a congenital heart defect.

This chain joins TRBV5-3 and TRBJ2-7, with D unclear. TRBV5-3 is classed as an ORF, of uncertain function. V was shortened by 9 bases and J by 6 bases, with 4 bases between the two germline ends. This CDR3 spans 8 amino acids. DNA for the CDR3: TGTGCCACCGGCGAGCAGTACTTC. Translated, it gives CATGEQYF.

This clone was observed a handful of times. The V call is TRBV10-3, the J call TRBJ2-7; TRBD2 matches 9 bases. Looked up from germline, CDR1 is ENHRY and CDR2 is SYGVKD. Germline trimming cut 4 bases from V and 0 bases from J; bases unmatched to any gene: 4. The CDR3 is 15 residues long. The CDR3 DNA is TGTGCCATCAGTGGGACTAGCGTCTCCTCCTACGAGCAGTACTTC. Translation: CAISGTSVSSYEQYF.

The CDR3: CASSERDRDNYGYTF. The CDR3 nucleotides read TGTGCCAGCAGCGAACGGGACAGGGATAACTATGGCTACACCTTC. The rearrangement uses TRBV27 and TRBJ1-2; TRBD1 matches at 9 bases. The length of the CDR3 is 15 residues. The trim removed 6 bases at V and 1 base at J, leaving 6 bases unmatched. Germline CDR1 is MNHEY and CDR2 is SMNVEV (reference sequence).

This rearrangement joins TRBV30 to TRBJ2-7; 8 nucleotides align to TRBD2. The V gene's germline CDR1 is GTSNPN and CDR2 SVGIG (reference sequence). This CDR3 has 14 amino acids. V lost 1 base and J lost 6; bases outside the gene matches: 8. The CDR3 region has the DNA TGTGCCTGGAGTGAGACTAGCGACCCGTCCGAGCAGTACTTC. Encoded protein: CAWSETSDPSEQYF.

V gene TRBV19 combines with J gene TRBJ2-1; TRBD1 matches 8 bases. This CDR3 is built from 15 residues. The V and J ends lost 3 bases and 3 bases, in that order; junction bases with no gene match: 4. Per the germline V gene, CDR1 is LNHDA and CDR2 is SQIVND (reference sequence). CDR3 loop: CASSIDRGVYNEQFF. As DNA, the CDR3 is TGTGCCAGTAGTATCGACAGGGGAGTCTACAATGAGCAGTTCTTC.

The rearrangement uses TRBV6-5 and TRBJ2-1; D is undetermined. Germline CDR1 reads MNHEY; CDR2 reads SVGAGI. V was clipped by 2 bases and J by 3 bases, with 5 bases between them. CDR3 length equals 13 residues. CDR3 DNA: TGTGCCAGCAGTTACACTTTCTACAATGAGCAGTTCTTC. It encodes CASSYTFYNEQFF.

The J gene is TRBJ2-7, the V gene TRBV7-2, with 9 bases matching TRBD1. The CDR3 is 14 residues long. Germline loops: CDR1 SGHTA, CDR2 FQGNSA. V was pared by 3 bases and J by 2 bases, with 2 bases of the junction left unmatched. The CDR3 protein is CASSFGTGPYEQYF. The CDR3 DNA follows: TGTGCCAGCAGCTTCGGGACAGGGCCCTACGAGCAGTACTTC.

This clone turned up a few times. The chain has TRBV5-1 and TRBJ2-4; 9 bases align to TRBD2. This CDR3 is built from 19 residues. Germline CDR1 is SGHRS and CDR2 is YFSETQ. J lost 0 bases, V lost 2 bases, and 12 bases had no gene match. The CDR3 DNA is TGCGCCAGCAGCTTATCCGGGACTAGCCCTACCTTAGCCAAAAACATTCAGTACTTC. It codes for CASSLSGTSPTLAKNIQYF.

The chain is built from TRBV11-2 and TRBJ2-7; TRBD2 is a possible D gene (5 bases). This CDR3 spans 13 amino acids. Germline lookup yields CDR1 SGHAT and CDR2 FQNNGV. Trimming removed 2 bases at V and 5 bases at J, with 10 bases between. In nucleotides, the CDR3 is TGTGCCAGCAGCTTAAAAGCTAGCAACGAGCAGTACTTC. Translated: CASSLKASNEQYF. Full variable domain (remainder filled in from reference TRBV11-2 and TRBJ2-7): EAGVAQSPRYKIIEKRQSVAFWCNPISGHATLYWYQQILGQGPKLLIQFQNNGVVDDSQLPKDRFSAERLKGVDSTLKIQPAKLEDSAVYLCASSLKASNEQYFGPGTRLTVT.

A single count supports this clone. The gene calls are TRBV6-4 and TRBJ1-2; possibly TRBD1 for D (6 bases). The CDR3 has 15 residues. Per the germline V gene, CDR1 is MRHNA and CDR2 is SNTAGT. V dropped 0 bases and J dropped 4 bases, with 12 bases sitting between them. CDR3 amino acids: CASSDSHRAVYGYTF. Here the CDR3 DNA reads TGTGCCAGCAGTGACTCGCACAGGGCGGTCTATGGCTACACCTTC.